The 24 T cell receptor beta chains listed next were all sequenced from one sample in a study of blood T cell repertoires in COVID-19. The repertoire was sequenced with immunoSEQ multiplex PCR; TCRdb's copy has only in-frame clones and lacks some. The sample consists of hundreds of thousands of clones, around 90% of them appearing once. The sample comprised peripheral blood. The source is a woman aged 45-60 years who had recovered from COVID-19.

This sequence joins TRBV7-9 and TRBJ1-1, with a weak D call TRBD1 (5 bases). V was shortened by 3 bases and J by 11 bases, with 10 bases between the two germline ends. Germline V gene sequence: CDR1 SEHNR, CDR2 FQNEAQ (reference sequence). CDR3 length: 11 residues. In DNA form, the CDR3 reads TGTGCCAGCAGCTTGGGGGGAGTGGCTTTCTTT. Translation gives CASSLGGVAFF.

This chain uses TRBV6-5 with TRBJ1-1; possibly TRBD1 for D (6 bases). Looked up from germline, CDR1 is MNHEY and CDR2 is SVGAGI. The CDR3 contains 13 residues. With 7 bases removed from V and 0 bases from J, the gap between germline ends came to 9 bases. The CDR3 spells CASTDRMNTEAFF. The CDR3 DNA sequence: TGTGCCAGCACCGACAGGATGAACACTGAAGCTTTCTTT.

The J gene is TRBJ1-3, the V gene TRBV6-5, with 9 bases that match TRBD1. Germline trimming cut 10 bases from V and 0 bases from J; bases unmatched to any gene: 7. The germline V gene encodes CDR1 MNHEY and CDR2 SVGAGI. The CDR3 is 15 residues long. CDR3 bases: TGTGCCACCGAACTGGGACAGGGCTCTGGAAACACCATATATTTT. It encodes CATELGQGSGNTIYF.

This rearrangement joins TRBV5-8 to TRBJ1-1; D not certain. The CDR3 has 11 residues. The ends were cut back, 2 bases at V and 9 bases at J, with 8 bases in the middle. Germline values: CDR1 SGHTS, CDR2 YDEGEE. The DNA for the CDR3 is TGTGCCAGCAGCTTTGTAGAACAAGCTTTCTTT. Translated: CASSFVEQAFF.

The rearrangement links TRBV9 to TRBJ2-1; TRBD1 aligns across 7 bases. The J segment lost 3 bases and the V segment lost 0 bases, leaving 3 bases of the junction unmatched. The CDR3 totals 15 residues. Germline V gene sequence: CDR1 SGDLS, CDR2 YYNGEE. The CDR3 bases are TGTGCCAGCAGCGTAGGGAACAGGGGCTACAATGAGCAGTTCTTC. It codes for CASSVGNRGYNEQFF.

The CDR3 reads CATSRGGVGANQPQHF. The CDR3 DNA follows: TGTGCCACCAGCAGGGGGGGGGTAGGGGCCAATCAGCCCCAGCATTTT. The V gene is TRBV15, the J gene TRBJ1-5, with D perhaps matching TRBD1 (5 bases). V shed 3 bases and J shed 3 bases, with 15 bases lying between them. This CDR3 spans 16 amino acids. Germline V gene data show CDR1 as LNHNV and CDR2 as YYDKDF (reference sequence). The full variable domain, completed using reference TRBV15 and TRBJ1-5, is DAMVIQNPRYQVTQFGKPVTLSCSQTLNHNVMYWYQQKSSQAPKLLFHYYDKDFNNEADTPDNFQSRRPNTSFCFLDIRSPGLGDTAMYLCATSRGGVGANQPQHFGDGTRLSIL.

The J gene is TRBJ1-1, the V gene TRBV15, with a tentative D call TRBD1 (6 bases). Germline V CDR1 and CDR2: LNHNV, YYDKDF (reference sequence). The CDR3 contains 13 residues. V was clipped by 4 bases and J by 3 bases, with 9 bases between them. CDR3 loop: CATSTGQYTEAFF. CDR3 DNA: TGTGCCACCAGCACCGGACAGTACACTGAAGCTTTCTTT.

This chain's CDR3 is CASSQEGGTDNEKLFF. As DNA, the CDR3 is TGTGCCAGCAGCCAAGAAGGTGGGACAGACAATGAAAAACTGTTTTTT. The J gene is TRBJ1-4, the V gene TRBV4-2; 7 bases agree with TRBD1. The J segment lost 5 bases and the V segment lost 0 bases, leaving 6 bases of the junction unmatched. Germline CDR1 reads LGHNA; CDR2 reads YNFKEQ. CDR3 length equals 16 residues.

This chain joins TRBV6-2 or TRBV6-3 and TRBJ1-6; no clear D. This CDR3 is built from 15 residues. Trimming left V 4 bases short and J 10 bases short, with 17 bases between. Germline-derived CDR1 and CDR2 are MNHEY and SVGEGT. CDR3 in DNA: TGTGCCAGCAGTTTATCACGGGGATCAAGCTCACCCCTCCACTTT. It is translated as CASSLSRGSSSPLHF.

The chain has TRBV10-3 and TRBJ1-2; perhaps TRBD1 as D (6 bases). The germline V gene has CDR1 ENHRY and CDR2 SYGVKD. This CDR3 is built from 17 residues. V was cut by 7 bases and J by 8 bases, with 29 bases left in between. The CDR3 protein is CAITTARAGADRGGYTF. The CDR3 coding sequence is TGTGCCATCACCACTGCCAGGGCAGGGGCCGACCGGGGAGGCTACACCTTC.

For the CDR3, the DNA is TGTGCCAGCAGCTTGGGCGACAGGGCTATTGGCTACACCTTC. Protein sequence: CASSLGDRAIGYTF. This chain uses TRBV5-6 with TRBJ1-2; 7 bases align to TRBD1. The CDR3 is 14 residues long. The V and J ends lost 0 bases and 7 bases, in that order; junction bases with no gene match: 6. CDR1 is SGHDT, CDR2 YYEEEE, per germline.

CDR3 DNA sequence: TGTGCCAGCAGCAATACGGGACAGCCGGGGACTAATGAAAAACTGTTTTTT. It is translated as CASSNTGQPGTNEKLFF. This chain links TRBV21-1 with TRBJ1-4; the table's D call of TRBD1 was not tested on the DNA. TRBV21-1 is a listed pseudogene. The CDR3 contains 17 residues.

Here the CDR3 DNA reads TGTGCCACCAGAAGGGAGTGGACAGGGGGCACTGAAGCTTTCTTT. Protein: CATRREWTGGTEAFF. The chain employs TRBV6-5 and TRBJ1-1; TRBD1 matches 10 bases. J gave up 4 bases and V 10 bases, and 12 bases lay outside the gene matches. CDR1 is MNHEY, CDR2 SVGAGI, per germline. This CDR3 is 15 amino acids long.

The chain joins TRBV9 to TRBJ1-4, with 12 positions matching TRBD1. The CDR3 is 15 residues long. The germline V gene encodes CDR1 SGDLS and CDR2 YYNGEE. Germline trimming cut 0 bases from V and 8 bases from J; bases unmatched to any gene: 2. DNA of the CDR3: TGTGCCAGCAGCGTAGGGGGGACAGGGGGCGAAAAACTGTTTTTT. It encodes CASSVGGTGGEKLFF.

The chain has TRBV6-1 and TRBJ1-5; D call uncertain. Germline-derived CDR1 and CDR2 are MNHNS and SASEGT. This CDR3 comprises 14 residues. V lost 3 bases, J lost 7 bases, and 13 bases lay in between. This chain's CDR3 is CASSDEGLGQPQHF. The DNA for the CDR3 is TGTGCCAGCAGTGACGAGGGCCTTGGGCAGCCCCAGCATTTT.

This sequence joins TRBV20-1 and TRBJ2-4; TRBD1 aligns across 8 bases. V shed 3 bases, J shed 0 bases, and the junction held 4 bases outside the gene matches. The CDR3 is made up of 15 amino acids. CDR1 is DFQATT, CDR2 SNEGSKA, per germline (reference sequence). The CDR3 here is CSASDDRGAKNIQYF. DNA for the CDR3: TGCAGTGCTAGTGATGACAGGGGAGCCAAAAACATTCAGTACTTC.

As DNA, the CDR3 is TGTGCCACCAGTGATTTTGGGACAGGGGTCCGAGAGCAGTTCTTC. It encodes CATSDFGTGVREQFF. This chain uses TRBV24-1 with TRBJ2-1, with TRBD1 identical over 10 bases. The trim removed 1 base at V and 10 bases at J, leaving 6 bases unmatched. Germline V gene lookup returns CDR1 KGHDR and CDR2 SFDVKD. The CDR3 is made up of 15 amino acids.

The rearrangement uses TRBV5-1 and TRBJ1-4; weak D call: TRBD1 (5 bases). V lost 7 bases and J 6 bases, leaving 13 bases between the germline ends. Looked up from germline, CDR1 is SGHRS and CDR2 is YFSETQ. The CDR3 loop spans 13 amino acids. The chain's CDR3 is CASRRGEDEKLFF. Written as DNA, the CDR3 is TGCGCCAGCCGGAGGGGAGAGGATGAAAAACTGTTTTTT.

This chain joins TRBV7-9 and TRBJ2-1, with D uncertain. The CDR3 covers 13 residues. Between the trimmed V and J ends, which lost 3 bases and 4 bases, there was a span of 7 bases. Germline CDR1 reads SEHNR; CDR2 reads FQNEAQ (reference sequence). The CDR3 region has the DNA TGTGCCAGCAGCTTTCGAGATTACAATGAGCAGTTCTTC. It yields the protein CASSFRDYNEQFF.

This chain joins TRBV3-1 (or the pseudogene TRBV3-2) and TRBJ2-1; possibly TRBD2 for D (7 bases). The CDR3 is 18 amino acids. Trimming removed 3 bases at V and 5 bases at J, with 23 bases between. The germline V gene encodes CDR1 LGHDT and CDR2 YNNKEL (reference sequence). CDR3 sequence reads: CASSHSGDWRGRNNEQFF. The CDR3 DNA reads TGTGCCAGCAGCCACTCAGGGGACTGGCGGGGGAGAAACAATGAGCAGTTCTTC.

The chain uses TRBV5-1 and TRBJ1-2, with 7 bases lining up with TRBD1. The ends lost 1 base at V and 8 bases at J; junction bases unmatched: 5. In germline, CDR1 is SGHRS, CDR2 YFSETQ. The CDR3 is 13 residues long. CDR3 protein: CASSLFTGEGYTF. In DNA, the CDR3 is TGCGCCAGCAGCTTGTTTACAGGGGAGGGCTACACCTTC.

The V call is TRBV24-1, the J call TRBJ2-2; 7 bases line up with TRBD1. V was clipped by 5 bases and J by 2 bases; unmatched bases: 7. The V gene's germline CDR1 is KGHDR and CDR2 SFDVKD. The CDR3 runs 16 residues. The CDR3 DNA is TGTGCCACCAGTGCCCCGGGACAGACTAACACCGGGGAGCTGTTTTTT. Protein product: CATSAPGQTNTGELFF.

The V and J genes are TRBV19 and TRBJ2-7, with D unclear. CDR3 size: 12 residues. Trimming took 1 base from V and 6 from J, leaving 7 bases between them. CDR1 is LNHDA and CDR2 is SQIVND in the germline V gene (reference sequence). CDR3 DNA sequence: TGTGCCAGTAGTATAGGAGGAGCCGAGCAGTACTTC. This translates into CASSIGGAEQYF.

The V gene is TRBV6-5, the J gene TRBJ1-2; 7 nucleotides align to TRBD1. V shed 3 bases and J 6 bases; nucleotides not matched to a gene: 7. The CDR3 extends over 14 amino acids. CDR1 and CDR2 (germline): MNHEY, SVGAGI. The CDR3 nucleotides read TGTGCCAGCAGTTATCCCGGACAGGCCGATGGCTACACCTTC. Residues: CASSYPGQADGYTF.